These 20 T cell receptor beta chains share one sample of origin, sequenced in a study of response to subunit inactivated influenza vaccine. TCRdb reprocessed the RT-PCR reads via MiXCR and lists one record per CDR3 protein. The sample lists around 600,000 distinct CDR3 sequences, over 9% occurring once. The data were also submitted as part of a second study, on T cells expressing NK-cell markers. That source notes: 5'RACE template switching with UMIs generated TCR beta cDNA.

This specimen was PBMCs from blood, taken on the day of vaccination. These receptors were obtained from a man between 50 and 59 years old who received an inactivated influenza vaccine.

The table lists this clonotype with a few counts. J is TRBJ2-5 and V is TRBV9; tentatively, D is TRBD2 (5 bases). Germline-derived CDR1 and CDR2 are SGDLS and YYNGEE. This CDR3 comprises 15 residues. V lost 0 bases and J lost 5, with 14 bases in between. The CDR3 region is CASSVGESGWETQYF. Written as DNA, the CDR3 is TGTGCCAGCAGCGTAGGGGAGTCGGGATGGGAGACCCAGTACTTC.

This clonotype was picked up many times. V usage is TRBV5-1 and J usage is TRBJ2-2, with 9 bases lining up with TRBD1. The V gene's germline CDR1 is SGHRS and CDR2 YFSETQ. This CDR3 spans 17 amino acids. V lost 3 bases, J lost 3 bases, and 9 bases stayed unmatched. This CDR3 reads CASSSYPGQGDTGELFF. DNA of the CDR3: TGCGCCAGCAGCTCATACCCGGGACAGGGCGACACCGGGGAGCTGTTTTTT.

This clonotype was seen ten or more times. V is TRBV7-8 and J is TRBJ2-3; 7 bases align to TRBD1. The germline CDR1 and CDR2 sequences are SGHVS and FQNEAQ. The V and J ends lost 3 bases and 4 bases, in that order; junction bases with no gene match: 7. The CDR3 has 15 amino acids. The CDR3 DNA is TGTGCCAGCAGCTTCGACAGGGTTGGGGCAGATACGCAGTATTTT. Encoded protein: CASSFDRVGADTQYF.

This clonotype was seen only a few times. The J gene is TRBJ2-1, the V gene TRBV12-3 or TRBV12-4; no clear D gene. The CDR3 spans 13 residues. Deletions cut 6 bases from V and 12 bases from J, with 18 bases between. The CDR3 is CASSQVGRTGQFF. The CDR3 nucleotides are TGTGCCAGCAGCCAGGTAGGACGCACCGGGCAGTTCTTC.

This clonotype has just a few counts. The J gene is TRBJ2-1, the V gene TRBV12-3 or TRBV12-4; 9 nucleotides agree with TRBD1. V shed 6 bases, J shed 7 bases, and the junction held 4 bases outside the gene matches. The CDR3 consists of 13 residues. In nucleotides, the CDR3 is TGTGCCAGCAGCCGGGACAGGGTGAATGAGCAGTTCTTC. Its protein is CASSRDRVNEQFF.

This clonotype appeared a few times. V gene TRBV12-3 or TRBV12-4 combines with J gene TRBJ1-1, with D possibly TRBD1 on 6 matching bases. Trimming cost V 6 bases and J 5 bases, with 22 bases left between them. The CDR3 spans 16 residues. In DNA, the CDR3 is TGTGCCAGCAGCCCTACAAACAGGGTCGTCGGGACTGAAGCTTTCTTT. This translates into CASSPTNRVVGTEAFF.

V is TRBV7-6 and J is TRBJ2-7; 8 nucleotides match TRBD1. Trimming removed 6 bases from V and 7 bases from J; junction bases left unmatched: 17. Germline CDR1 and CDR2: SGHVS and FNYEAQ. The CDR3 consists of 16 residues. The CDR3 reads CASSPGAGQASEEQYF. The CDR3 region has the DNA TGTGCCAGCAGTCCTGGGGCGGGACAGGCTTCGGAGGAGCAGTACTTC.

V is TRBV7-2 and J is TRBJ2-3; 7 bases match TRBD2. The CDR3 loop spans 15 amino acids. Germline CDR1 SGHTA, CDR2 FQGNSA. V shed 3 bases, J shed 0 bases, and the junction held 3 bases outside the gene matches. For the CDR3, the DNA is TGTGCCAGCAGCTTCCGCGGGGGTAGCACAGATACGCAGTATTTT. It translates to CASSFRGGSTDTQYF.

This clonotype was found a few times. The rearrangement joins TRBV15 to TRBJ1-1, with no clear D. Germline assignment: CDR1 LNHNV and CDR2 YYDKDF (reference sequence). The CDR3 is 14 amino acids. The V and J ends lost 0 bases and 0 bases respectively, with 5 bases between them. The CDR3 coding sequence is TGTGCCACCAGCAGAGACAGGCTGAACACTGAAGCTTTCTTT. This gives the protein CATSRDRLNTEAFF.

J is TRBJ1-5 and V is TRBV15, with 7 bases identical to TRBD1. The germline V gene encodes CDR1 LNHNV and CDR2 YYDKDF (reference sequence). The CDR3 length is 17 residues. The trim removed 0 bases at V and 2 bases at J, leaving 7 bases unmatched. This CDR3 reads CATSRDKGQSGNQPQHF. In nucleotides, the CDR3 is TGTGCCACCAGCAGAGACAAGGGACAGTCGGGCAATCAGCCCCAGCATTTT.

The chain carries TRBV10-3 and TRBJ1-2; 8 bases are shared with TRBD1. The V gene end was trimmed by 5 bases and the J gene end by 2 bases; junction bases not matched to a gene: 10. CDR1 and CDR2 from the germline V gene are ENHRY and SYGVKD. There are 16 residues in the CDR3. The CDR3 sequence is CAISLAHGTGNYGYTF. CDR3 coding DNA: TGTGCCATCAGTTTGGCCCACGGGACAGGAAACTATGGCTACACCTTC.

This clonotype came up a few times. This chain connects TRBV7-9 to TRBJ2-1; D perhaps matches TRBD1 (5 bases). V lost 5 bases, J lost 8 bases, and 10 bases lay in between. Germline V gene lookup returns CDR1 SEHNR and CDR2 FQNEAQ (reference sequence). CDR3 size: 12 residues. CDR3 loop: CASSTRVHEQFF. The CDR3 nucleotides read TGTGCCAGCAGCACCAGGGTGCATGAGCAGTTCTTC.

This clonotype showed up just a few times. V is TRBV5-1 and J is TRBJ2-1, with D possibly matching TRBD1 (5 bases). CDR1 SGHRS and CDR2 YFSETQ come from the germline V gene. The CDR3 contains 13 residues. Between the trimmed V and J ends, which lost 1 base and 10 bases, there was a span of 12 bases. This CDR3 reads CASSLNGAGEQFF. CDR3 coding DNA: TGCGCCAGCAGCTTGAATGGGGCAGGGGAGCAGTTCTTC.

This clonotype has a handful of counts. The chain uses TRBV5-1 and TRBJ2-5; 8 bases fit TRBD2. The CDR3 sequence is 17 residues long. CDR1 and CDR2 from the germline V gene are SGHRS and YFSETQ. V dropped 4 bases and J dropped 5; count of bases not matched to a gene: 16. CDR3 nucleotides: TGCGCCAGCAGCAAACACCTCCTCACTAGCGGCGGGGAGACCCAGTACTTC. This codes for CASSKHLLTSGGETQYF.

The CDR3 coding sequence is TGTGCCAGCAGTTTCCTTAGAGGACTCTCTGGAAACACCATATATTTT. Protein sequence: CASSFLRGLSGNTIYF. The V and J genes are TRBV28 and TRBJ1-3, with D unclear. The CDR3 totals 16 residues. Germline lookup yields CDR1 MDHEN and CDR2 SYDVKM. V was trimmed by 3 bases and J by 0 bases, leaving 12 bases between them. The variable domain in full, with the rest retrieved from reference TRBV28 and TRBJ1-3, is DVKVTQSSRYLVKRTGEKVFLECVQDMDHENMFWYRQDPGLGLRLIYFSYDVKMKEKGDIPEGYSVSREKKERFSLILESASTNQTSMYLCASSFLRGLSGNTIYFGEGSWLTVV.

This clonotype was seen repeatedly, ten times or more. The chain employs TRBV7-9 and TRBJ2-6; D is unclear. The CDR3 spans 13 residues. Germline CDR1 reads SEHNR; CDR2 reads FQNEAQ (reference sequence). Trimming cost V 1 base and J 3 bases, with 1 base left between them. CDR3 bases: TGTGCCAGCAGCTTAGTTGGGGCCAACGTCCTGACTTTC. Amino acid sequence: CASSLVGANVLTF. The variable domain in full, with the rest retrieved from reference TRBV7-9 and TRBJ2-6, is DTGVSQNPRHKITKRGQNVTFRCDPISEHNRLYWYRQTLGQGPEFLTYFQNEAQLEKSRLLSDRFSAERPKGSFSTLEIQRTEQGDSAMYLCASSLVGANVLTFGAGSRLTVL.

This clonotype was picked up many times. V usage is TRBV14 and J usage is TRBJ2-3; D not resolved. Germline V gene data show CDR1 as SGHDN and CDR2 as FVKESK. Trimming left V 0 bases short and J 2 bases short, with 12 bases between. The CDR3 runs 16 residues. DNA for the CDR3: TGTGCCAGCAGCCAAGATATGGCAGCAAACACAGATACGCAGTATTTT. It translates to CASSQDMAANTDTQYF.

This clonotype was seen more than once but under ten times. This chain uses TRBV7-9 with TRBJ2-7; no clear D. Germline CDR1 is SEHNR and CDR2 is FQNEAQ (reference sequence). The CDR3 length is 13 residues. Trimming pared 2 bases from V and 4 bases from J, leaving 9 bases between. CDR3 bases: TGTGCCAGCAGCTTAAGTACAGTTTACGAGCAGTACTTC. Protein: CASSLSTVYEQYF.

Only a few counts were recorded for this clonotype. The genes are TRBV5-1 and TRBJ2-3; 12 positions match TRBD2. The CDR3 contains 15 residues. V lost 4 bases, J lost 7 bases, and 7 bases stayed unmatched. Germline V lookup: CDR1 SGHRS, CDR2 YFSETQ. The CDR3 DNA reads as TGCGCCAGCAGCAGAGGACTAGCGGGATCTTATACGCAGTATTTT. Protein sequence: CASSRGLAGSYTQYF.

In nucleotides, the CDR3 is TGTGCCAGCAGCCAAGAAGGGTACTGGCCTAACTATGGCTACACCTTC. Encoded protein: CASSQEGYWPNYGYTF. The chain recombines TRBV4-2 with TRBJ1-2; D not certain. The CDR3 runs 16 residues. Trimming took off 0 bases at V and 0 bases at J, with 11 bases between the two ends. The germline V gene has CDR1 LGHNA and CDR2 YNFKEQ.